The rows below give T cell receptor beta chains drawn from one sample of a study of blood T cell repertoires in COVID-19. This table comes from immunoSEQ multiplex PCR, and its TCRdb copy is limited to in-frame clones, with some not included. The sample lists about 140,000 clones, about four fifths occurring once. The sample consisted of peripheral blood. All receptors come from an elderly man with acute or convalescent COVID-19. CDR3s include the opening cysteine and the closing phenylalanine or tryptophan. The D gene is left open where the match is weak. Not all rows give a size; the values are once, few, many and, for expanded clones, a class.

TRBJ2-7	TRBV14	-	-	TGTGCCAGCAGCCTCTCCTCGGGTCGGCCCTACGAGCAGTACTTC	CASSLSSGRPYEQYF
TRBJ2-1	TRBV5-5	few	TRBD2	TGTGCCAGCAGCTTGAGCAGCGGGGGGTCCACACCGCTTTACAATGAGCAGTTCTTC	CASSLSSGGSTPLYNEQFF
TRBJ1-2	TRBV7-9	-	-	TGTGCCAGCAGCTTAGGTAGTCTAAACGAAGGCTACACCTTC	CASSLGSLNEGYTF
TRBJ1-1	TRBV19	-	TRBD1	TGTGCCAGTAGTATAGACAGGGGGGTCACTGAAGCTTTCTTT	CASSIDRGVTEAFF
TRBJ2-7	TRBV29-1	few	TRBD2	TGCAGCGTTTTGGGACTAGCGGAATACGAGCAGTACTTC	CSVLGLAEYEQYF
TRBJ1-4	TRBV4-1	-	-	TGCGCCAGCAGCCCCCAGTCTGAAAAACTGTTTTTT	CASSPQSEKLFF
TRBJ1-2	TRBV7-9	-	TRBD1	TGTGCCAGCACTACATACCCCGGGACAGCTTATGGCTACACCTTC	CASTTYPGTAYGYTF
TRBJ2-2	TRBV6-5	-	-	TGTGCCAGCAGTTCAAGGACAGCCAGAAGGGAGCTGTTTTTT	CASSSRTARRELFF
TRBJ1-3	TRBV5-1	-	-	TGCGCCAGCAGCTCCTCGGGGGTGGGAATGACTGGAAACACCATATATTTT	CASSSSGVGMTGNTIYF
TRBJ1-6	TRBV2	few	-	TGTGCCATCACGTCGGGGACTTGGGTGGGGGGTAATTCACCCCTCCACTTT	CAITSGTWVGGNSPLHF
TRBJ2-1	TRBV15	few	-	TGTGCCACCAGCAGAGGCCGGGGGTCGTACAATGAGCAGTTCTTC	CATSRGRGSYNEQFF
TRBJ1-6	TRBV5-1	-	-	TGCGCCAGCAGCGAGGGTGGGGATTGGAATTCACCCCTCCACTTT	CASSEGGDWNSPLHF
TRBJ1-5	TRBV19	-	TRBD1	TGTGCCAGTAGTAAGGGACAGACCCTCTATAGCAATCAGCCCCAGCATTTT	CASSKGQTLYSNQPQHF
TRBJ2-7	TRBV6-5	few	TRBD1	TGTGCCAGCCTCGGGACAGGGTTCTACGAGCAGTACTTC	CASLGTGFYEQYF
TRBJ2-5	TRBV7-2	-	TRBD1	TGTGCCAGCAGCTTAGCGCTAGGACAGGGAGAAGAGACCCAGTACTTC	CASSLALGQGEETQYF
TRBJ2-3	TRBV4-2	-	TRBD1	TGTGCCAGCAGCCCCCCGGGACAGGGGGCAGATACGCAGTATTTT	CASSPPGQGADTQYF
TRBJ2-5	TRBV28	-	TRBD2	TGTGCCAGCAACGGACTAGCGGGGGGGCCCGGAGAGACCCAGTACTTC	CASNGLAGGPGETQYF
TRBJ2-2	TRBV5-5	-	TRBD2	TGTGCCAGCAGCTCCCCGACGGGGGGGCACACCGGGGAGCTGTTTTTT	CASSSPTGGHTGELFF
TRBJ1-1	TRBV27	few	-	TGTGCCAGCAGTTCAGGGCCCACTGAAGCTTTCTTT	CASSSGPTEAFF
TRBJ1-2	TRBV11-2	-	-	TGTGCCAGCAGCCCTGGACAGAACAGCTATGGCTACACCTTC	CASSPGQNSYGYTF
TRBJ1-1	TRBV13	-	-	TGTGCCAGCAGCTTAGGCCTGAGCACTGAAGCTTTCTTT	CASSLGLSTEAFF
TRBJ1-2	TRBV27	-	-	TGTGCCAGCAGCCTATCGCGGGGGCTGGGTGGCTACACCTTC	CASSLSRGLGGYTF
TRBJ2-4	TRBV28	-	-	TGTGCCAGCAGTCTGGAGGGGCTTCAGTACTTC	CASSLEGLQYF
TRBJ2-1	TRBV3-1/TRBV3-2	-	TRBD2	TGTGCCAGCAGCCAAGTGGCGGGGGGGCTGTACAATGAGCAGTTCTTC	CASSQVAGGLYNEQFF
TRBJ2-2	TRBV5-1	-	-	TGCGCCAGCAGCTTGGAAATTGCCGGGGCCGGGGAGCTGTTTTTT	CASSLEIAGAGELFF
TRBJ2-2	TRBV19	-	-	TGTGCCAGTAGTCTGCTAATAATGAACACCGGGGAGCTGTTTTTT	CASSLLIMNTGELFF
TRBJ1-5	TRBV24-1	-	-	TGTGCCACCAGTGATTTAACAGGCTCAAGGGCCCAGCATTTT	CATSDLTGSRAQHF
TRBJ2-2	TRBV7-3	-	TRBD2	TGTGCCAGCAGCCCGCCGTTAGCGGGGGGGCCGGGCACCGGGGAGCTGTTTTTT	CASSPPLAGGPGTGELFF
TRBJ1-5	TRBV6-2/TRBV6-3	many	-	TGTGCCAGCAGTTACTCGACGGGGGAGGGCAATCAGCCCCAGCATTTT	CASSYSTGEGNQPQHF
TRBJ1-6	TRBV5-6	-	-	TGTGCCAGCAGCCTCACGCGGGGGAGTTCACCCCTCCACTTT	CASSLTRGSSPLHF
TRBJ2-1	TRBV5-4	-	TRBD2	TGTGCCAGCAGCTCGACTAGCGTAAATGAGCAGTTCTTC	CASSSTSVNEQFF
TRBJ2-7	TRBV6-5	-	-	TGTGCCAGCAGTTACTCGAGAGGGTCCCGCGAGCAGTACTTC	CASSYSRGSREQYF
TRBJ2-1	TRBV11-3	-	TRBD2	TGTGCCAGCAGCTTAGGCACTAGCGGGGGGTGGGAGCAGTTCTTC	CASSLGTSGGWEQFF
TRBJ2-5	TRBV5-6	-	-	TGTGCCAGCAGCCTGAAACAGGCCGAGTACCAAGAGACCCAGTACTTC	CASSLKQAEYQETQYF
TRBJ1-6	TRBV7-9	few	TRBD1	TGTGCCAGCAGCCCATGGGACAGAAATTCACCCCTCCACTTT	CASSPWDRNSPLHF
TRBJ1-3	TRBV19	-	TRBD1	TGTGCCAGTACTAATGCGGGACAGTTCTACTCTGGAAACACCATATATTTT	CASTNAGQFYSGNTIYF
TRBJ2-3	TRBV7-6	-	TRBD2	TGTGCCAGCAGCTTAGTCGGGGGGACCACAGATACGCAGTATTTT	CASSLVGGTTDTQYF
TRBJ2-5	TRBV6-2/TRBV6-3	-	TRBD2	TGTGCCAGCAGTTACTCCGGAGCGGGGGGTGGAGAGACCCAGTACTTC	CASSYSGAGGGETQYF
TRBJ1-2	TRBV3-1/TRBV3-2	-	-	TGTGCCAGCACCTCGGGGGGCGGCTATGGCTACACCTTC	CASTSGGGYGYTF
TRBJ1-6	TRBV5-4	-	-	TGTGCCAGCAGCACCGGACAGAGCTCCTATAATTCACCCCTCCACTTT	CASSTGQSSYNSPLHF
TRBJ1-5	TRBV19	few	TRBD1	TGTGCCAGTAGTATAGCGACAGGGTCTCAGCCCCAGCATTTT	CASSIATGSQPQHF
TRBJ2-5	TRBV9	-	TRBD1	TGTGCCAGCAGCGCCGACAGGGGGGAGACCCAGTACTTC	CASSADRGETQYF
TRBJ1-1	TRBV9	once	-	TGTGCCAGCAGCGCGGGGGGGACGCTGAACACTGAAGCTTTCTTT	CASSAGGTLNTEAFF
TRBJ1-6	TRBV6-5	few	-	TGTGCCAGCAGCCAAACCAGGGCCTATAATTCACCCCTCCACTTT	CASSQTRAYNSPLHF